This note documents a single T cell receptor beta chain sequence. As yet, its antigen is unknown. As for time point: baseline pretreatment blood. The treatment: 15 Gy SBRT to primary tumor, nephrectomy 4 weeks later. The data are from a study of radiation and T cells in renal cell carcinoma. Study-wide points: Pretreatment tumor biopsies were lacking, so baseline clonotypes are unknown. In blood, top tumor clones expanded by 2 weeks, shrinking by 4.

Looked up from germline, CDR1 is SGHTA and CDR2 is FQGNSA. The CDR3 spans 14 residues. Trimming cost V 0 bases and J 3 bases, with 6 bases left between them. The protocol was immunoSEQ multiplex PCR, while the TCRdb copy is restricted to in-frame clones and leaves out a portion. This sample has about 130,000 clones, with roughly 88% found just once. Sequencing used blood, obtained from a patient whose treatment included radiotherapy and nephrectomy. The TCR was taken from a woman aged 50 to 60 with renal cell carcinoma. This chain connects TRBV7-2 to TRBJ1-5; the D is unclear. CDR3 nucleotide sequence: TGTGCCAGCAGCTTAGCAGGGATCAATCAGCCCCAGCATTTT. Translated, it gives CASSLAGINQPQHF. Variable domain in full (rest from reference TRBV7-2 and TRBJ1-5): GAGVSQSPSNKVTEKGKDVELRCDPISGHTALYWYRQSLGQGLEFLIYFQGNSAPDKSGLPSDRFSAERTGGSVSTLTIQRTQQEDSAVYLCASSLAGINQPQHFGDGTRLSIL.